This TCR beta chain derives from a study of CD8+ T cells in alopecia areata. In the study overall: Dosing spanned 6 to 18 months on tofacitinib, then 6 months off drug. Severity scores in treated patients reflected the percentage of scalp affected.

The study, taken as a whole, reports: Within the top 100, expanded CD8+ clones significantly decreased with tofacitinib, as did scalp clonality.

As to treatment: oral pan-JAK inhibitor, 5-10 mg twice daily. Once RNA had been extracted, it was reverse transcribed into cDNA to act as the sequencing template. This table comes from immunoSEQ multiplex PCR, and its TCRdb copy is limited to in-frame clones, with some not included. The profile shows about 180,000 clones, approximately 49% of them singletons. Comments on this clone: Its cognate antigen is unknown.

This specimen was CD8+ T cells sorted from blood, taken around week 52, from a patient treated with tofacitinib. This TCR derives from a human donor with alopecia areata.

The CDR3 region has the DNA TGCGCCAGCAGCCAAGGTAGTCCAGGGCCTTTTGAAGCTTTCTTT. Its protein product is CASSQGSPGPFEAFF. This sequence joins TRBV4-1 and TRBJ1-1, with D perhaps matching TRBD1 (5 bases). The CDR3 length is 15 residues. Trimming took off 1 base at V and 7 bases at J, with 16 bases between the two ends. Germline values: CDR1 MGHRA, CDR2 YSYEKL.